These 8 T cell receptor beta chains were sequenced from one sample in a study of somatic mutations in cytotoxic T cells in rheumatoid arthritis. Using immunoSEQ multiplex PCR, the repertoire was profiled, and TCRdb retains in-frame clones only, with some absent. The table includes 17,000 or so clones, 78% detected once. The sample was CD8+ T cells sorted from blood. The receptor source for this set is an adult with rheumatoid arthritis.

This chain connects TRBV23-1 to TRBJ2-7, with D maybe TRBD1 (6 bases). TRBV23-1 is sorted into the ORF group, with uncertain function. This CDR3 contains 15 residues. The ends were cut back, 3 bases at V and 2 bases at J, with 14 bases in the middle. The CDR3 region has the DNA TGCGCCAGCAGTCACCATCCGGACAGCCCCTACGAGCAGTACTTC. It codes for CASSHHPDSPYEQYF.

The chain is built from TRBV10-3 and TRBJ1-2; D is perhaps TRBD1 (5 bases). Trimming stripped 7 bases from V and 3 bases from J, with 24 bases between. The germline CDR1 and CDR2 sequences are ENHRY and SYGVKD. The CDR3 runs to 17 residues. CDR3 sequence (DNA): TGTGCCATCATTAGCAGCGACAGTCTAAACCGACACTATGGCTACACCTTC. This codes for CAIISSDSLNRHYGYTF.

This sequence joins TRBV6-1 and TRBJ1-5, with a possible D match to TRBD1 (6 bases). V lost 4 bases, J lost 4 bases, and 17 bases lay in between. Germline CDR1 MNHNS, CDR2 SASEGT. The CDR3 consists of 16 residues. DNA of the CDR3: TGTGCCAGCAGTGGACAGACAGGCATGACTAATCAGCCCCAGCATTTT. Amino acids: CASSGQTGMTNQPQHF.

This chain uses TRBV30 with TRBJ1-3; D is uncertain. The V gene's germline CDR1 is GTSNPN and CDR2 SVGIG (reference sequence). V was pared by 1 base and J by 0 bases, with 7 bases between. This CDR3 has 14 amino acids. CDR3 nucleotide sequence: TGTGCCTGGAGTGGGCTTCACTCTGGAAACACCATATATTTT. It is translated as CAWSGLHSGNTIYF.

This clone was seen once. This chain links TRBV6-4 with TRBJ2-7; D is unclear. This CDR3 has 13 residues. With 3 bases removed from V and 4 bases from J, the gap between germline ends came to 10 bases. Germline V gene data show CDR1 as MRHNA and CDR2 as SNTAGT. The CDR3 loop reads CASSEILGYEQYF. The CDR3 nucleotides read TGTGCCAGCAGTGAAATACTGGGTTACGAGCAGTACTTC.

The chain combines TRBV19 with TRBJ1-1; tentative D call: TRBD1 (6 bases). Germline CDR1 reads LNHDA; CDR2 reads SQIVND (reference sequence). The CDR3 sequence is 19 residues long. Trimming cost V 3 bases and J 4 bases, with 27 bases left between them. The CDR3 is CASSIEPTSGASWSTEAFF. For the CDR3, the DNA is TGTGCCAGTAGTATCGAACCCACATCAGGGGCGAGCTGGAGCACTGAAGCTTTCTTT.

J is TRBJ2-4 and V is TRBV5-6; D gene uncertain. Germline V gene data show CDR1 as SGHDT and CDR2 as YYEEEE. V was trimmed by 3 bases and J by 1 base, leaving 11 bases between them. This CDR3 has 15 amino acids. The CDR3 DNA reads TGTGCCAGCAGCTCCCCACGGTGGGCCAAAAACATTCAGTACTTC. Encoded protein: CASSSPRWAKNIQYF.

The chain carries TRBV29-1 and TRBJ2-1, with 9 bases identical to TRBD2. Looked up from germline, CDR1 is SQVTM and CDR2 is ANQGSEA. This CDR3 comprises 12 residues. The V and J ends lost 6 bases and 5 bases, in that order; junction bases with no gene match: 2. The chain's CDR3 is CSVLAGHNEQFF. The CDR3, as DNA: TGCAGCGTCCTAGCGGGGCACAATGAGCAGTTCTTC.